This is a list of T cell receptor beta chains from one sample in a study of T cell responses to AZD1222 COVID-19 vaccine. Some clones are missing from TCRdb's copy, which holds only in-frame ones; the method was immunoSEQ multiplex PCR. The repertoire consists of 120,000 to 150,000 clones, with just over 90% occurring once and the leading ten covering around 5.1%. Specimen: peripheral blood, collected on day 0 of AZD1222 vaccination. The receptors here all came from an adult in good health. The CDR3 runs from the conserved cysteine through the conserved F or W. The D gene is left open where the match is weak.

v_gene: TRBV7-8; j_gene: TRBJ2-7; d_gene: TRBD1; CDR3aa: CASEIGQGREQYF; CDR3nt: TGTGCCAGTGAGATAGGACAGGGGAGGGAGCAGTACTTC
v_gene: TRBV5-4; j_gene: TRBJ2-2; d_gene: NA; CDR3aa: CASSLIGDGELFF; CDR3nt: TGTGCCAGCAGCTTGATTGGGGACGGGGAGCTGTTTTTT
v_gene: TRBV5-1; j_gene: TRBJ2-1; d_gene: TRBD2; CDR3aa: CASRGLAGVNEQFF; CDR3nt: TGCGCCAGCAGGGGGCTAGCGGGGGTTAATGAGCAGTTCTTC
v_gene: TRBV4-2; j_gene: TRBJ2-3; d_gene: TRBD2; CDR3aa: CASRPAAGGPTDTQYF; CDR3nt: TGTGCCAGCAGGCCCGCAGCGGGAGGGCCTACAGATACGCAGTATTTT
v_gene: TRBV9; j_gene: TRBJ2-1; d_gene: TRBD1; CDR3aa: CASSVAGTGGHEQFF; CDR3nt: TGTGCCAGCAGCGTAGCTGGGACAGGGGGCCATGAGCAGTTCTTC
v_gene: TRBV12-3/TRBV12-4; j_gene: TRBJ2-5; d_gene: TRBD2; CDR3aa: CASSSSGGETQYF; CDR3nt: TGTGCCAGCAGTTCTAGCGGGGGGGAGACCCAGTACTTC
v_gene: TRBV19; j_gene: TRBJ2-7; d_gene: NA; CDR3aa: CASSMEGAEQYF; CDR3nt: TGTGCCAGTAGTATGGAGGGTGCCGAGCAGTACTTC
v_gene: TRBV2; j_gene: TRBJ2-7; d_gene: TRBD1; CDR3aa: CASSRRQGAGEQYF; CDR3nt: TGTGCCAGCAGTCGGAGACAGGGGGCGGGCGAGCAGTACTTC
v_gene: TRBV18; j_gene: TRBJ1-4; d_gene: TRBD1; CDR3aa: CASSRDREKKLFF; CDR3nt: TGTGCCAGCTCACGGGACAGGGAGAAAAAACTGTTTTTT
v_gene: TRBV19; j_gene: TRBJ1-1; d_gene: NA; CDR3aa: CASNLQGGNTEAFF; CDR3nt: TGTGCCAGTAATTTACAGGGTGGGAACACTGAAGCTTTCTTT
v_gene: TRBV30; j_gene: TRBJ2-7; d_gene: TRBD2; CDR3aa: CAWSPRGIGTSGASYEQYF; CDR3nt: TGTGCCTGGAGTCCCCGGGGGATTGGGACTAGCGGAGCCTCCTACGAGCAGTACTTC